This TCR beta chain was sequenced in a study of identical twins. Points from the study as a whole: Among beta out-of-frame sequences, excess sharing between twins appeared weaker.

Trimming pared 4 bases from V and 1 base from J, leaving 13 bases between. The germline V gene has CDR1 MNHEY and CDR2 SMNVEV (reference sequence). The CDR3 is made up of 15 amino acids. On this clonotype itself: The antigen remains unidentified.

MiXCR, applied by TCRdb to the 5' RACE reads, yields one record per CDR3 protein. The sample lists 1.5 million to 2 million distinct CDR3 sequences, about 31% occurring once. The receptor comes from a newborn girl in good health. The sequencing sample was made of cord blood. The chain links TRBV27 to TRBJ1-1; D unresolved. CDR3 loop: CASSSTTIRNTEAFF. CDR3 in DNA: TGTGCCAGCAGTTCTACAACGATCCGGAACACTGAAGCTTTCTTT.